This is a list of T cell receptor beta chains from one sample in a study of OX40 agonist ivuxolimab in advanced cancers. TCRdb keeps only in-frame clones here, not all; method: immunoSEQ multiplex PCR. The sample has around 21,000 clones; around 80% are singletons. The specimen comprised CD4+ or CD8+ T cells sorted from blood, sampled in a trial of the OX40 agonist ivuxolimab. Receptors originate from an adult with an advanced solid tumor such as melanoma, head and neck, liver or kidney cancer. Both conserved end residues are part of each CDR3. Each record gives: D gene, V gene, clone size, J gene, CDR3 DNA, CDR3 protein. The D gene is left open where the match is weak. Not every row has a clone size; where given, it reads once, few, many or a size class.

D: TRBD2
V: TRBV2
size: -
J: TRBJ2-5
DNA: TGTGCCATGCTCTCTAGCGGGAGGGCCCGTGAGACCCAGTACTTC
CDR3: CAMLSSGRARETQYF

D: -
V: TRBV11-2
size: -
J: TRBJ1-1
DNA: TGTGCCAGCAGCTTAGGGGACGCCCGGGAAGCTTTCTTT
CDR3: CASSLGDAREAFF

D: TRBD1
V: TRBV10-1
size: -
J: TRBJ1-1
DNA: TGCGCCAGCAGTGCCGGTGAGGGACAGCGAAACACTGAAGCTTTCTTT
CDR3: CASSAGEGQRNTEAFF

D: TRBD1
V: TRBV4-1
size: medium-sized
J: TRBJ1-5
DNA: TGCGCCAGCAGCCAAGATCAGATGGGACAGGGGAGAGATCAGCCCCAGCATTTT
CDR3: CASSQDQMGQGRDQPQHF

D: -
V: TRBV4-1
size: -
J: TRBJ2-7
DNA: TGCGCCAGCAGCCGGGGACCCTCCTACGAGCAGTACTTC
CDR3: CASSRGPSYEQYF

D: -
V: TRBV6-1
size: -
J: TRBJ1-2
DNA: TGTGCCAGCAGTGAATGGCGGGGAAGCGTCGGTGGCTACACCTTC
CDR3: CASSEWRGSVGGYTF

D: -
V: TRBV6-5
size: -
J: TRBJ2-1
DNA: TGTGCCAGCAGTTACGTGGGAGAATACAATGAGCAGTTCTTC
CDR3: CASSYVGEYNEQFF

D: -
V: TRBV5-4
size: -
J: TRBJ2-7
DNA: TGTGCCAGCAGCTTCGGACCGTCCGAGCAGTACTTC
CDR3: CASSFGPSEQYF

D: TRBD2
V: TRBV13
size: -
J: TRBJ2-7
DNA: TGTGCCAGCAGCCGTGGGAGGACTAGCGGTTCCTACGAGCAGTACTTC
CDR3: CASSRGRTSGSYEQYF

D: TRBD2
V: TRBV9
size: -
J: TRBJ2-1
DNA: TGTGCCAGCCAAGGACTAGCGGGAGTTGGTGAGCAGTTCTTC
CDR3: CASQGLAGVGEQFF

D: -
V: TRBV9
size: -
J: TRBJ2-3
DNA: TGTGCCAGCAGCGTAGGGACAGTGTCTGGGGATACGCAGTATTTT
CDR3: CASSVGTVSGDTQYF

D: -
V: TRBV28
size: -
J: TRBJ2-7
DNA: TGTGCCAGCAGTCCGTTGAAGGTGACAGGCGACGAGCAGTACTTC
CDR3: CASSPLKVTGDEQYF

D: -
V: TRBV23-1
size: -
J: TRBJ2-7
DNA: TGCGCCAGCAGTCAATCGACTTTGGGAGGAGGCTTCTACGAGCAGTACTTC
CDR3: CASSQSTLGGGFYEQYF

D: -
V: TRBV19
size: -
J: TRBJ1-1
DNA: TGTGCCAGTAGTATAGACGGAGGAAGGGGGACTGAAGCTTTCTTT
CDR3: CASSIDGGRGTEAFF

D: TRBD1
V: TRBV9
size: -
J: TRBJ2-7
DNA: TGTGCCAGCAGCCCCGTGGGGGGACAGGTAACCCACGAGCAGTACTTC
CDR3: CASSPVGGQVTHEQYF

D: -
V: TRBV9
size: once
J: TRBJ2-1
DNA: TGTGCCAGCAGCCTGAGCGGGCGGTATCCCAATGAGCAGTTCTTC
CDR3: CASSLSGRYPNEQFF

D: -
V: TRBV11-2
size: -
J: TRBJ2-3
DNA: TGTGCCAGCTCCCTGCAGGGGTATGTGACAGATACGCAGTATTTT
CDR3: CASSLQGYVTDTQYF

D: -
V: TRBV27
size: few
J: TRBJ2-1
DNA: TGTGCCAGCAGTCCCACGGGGAGCTCCTACAATGAGCAGTTCTTC
CDR3: CASSPTGSSYNEQFF

D: -
V: TRBV6-5
size: -
J: TRBJ2-5
DNA: TGTGCCAGCAGTTACTCCTGGACCCAAGAGACCCAGTACTTC
CDR3: CASSYSWTQETQYF

D: TRBD2
V: TRBV2
size: -
J: TRBJ2-7
DNA: TGTGCCAGCAGTCGTATAGCGGGGGGGGCAACGTACGAGCAGTACTTC
CDR3: CASSRIAGGATYEQYF

D: -
V: TRBV7-9
size: -
J: TRBJ2-1
DNA: TGTGCCAGCAGATTAAGGCCGGGCGAGCAGTTCTTC
CDR3: CASRLRPGEQFF

D: TRBD2
V: TRBV6-5
size: -
J: TRBJ2-7
DNA: TGTGCCAGCAGGTGGGGCGGGAGTACCTACGAGCAGTACTTC
CDR3: CASRWGGSTYEQYF

D: TRBD1
V: TRBV7-9
size: -
J: TRBJ2-5
DNA: TGTGCCAGCAGCTTAGGGGGACAGGGACGAGAGACCCAGTACTTC
CDR3: CASSLGGQGRETQYF

D: -
V: TRBV6-1
size: -
J: TRBJ2-7
DNA: TGTGCCAGCAGTGGTTACTACGAGCAGTACTTC
CDR3: CASSGYYEQYF

D: -
V: TRBV2
size: -
J: TRBJ2-7
DNA: TGTGCCAGCAGTTGGACAGGTAGGAGGGACGAGCAGTACTTC
CDR3: CASSWTGRRDEQYF

D: TRBD1
V: TRBV6-8
size: -
J: TRBJ1-5
DNA: TGTGCCAGCAGTGACAGACAGGGACTTAGCAATCAGCCCCAGCATTTT
CDR3: CASSDRQGLSNQPQHF

D: -
V: TRBV4-1
size: -
J: TRBJ1-6
DNA: TGCGCCAGCAGCCGGGAGGAGACTAGCTCCTATAATTCACCCCTCCACTTT
CDR3: CASSREETSSYNSPLHF

D: TRBD2
V: TRBV11-2
size: -
J: TRBJ2-7
DNA: TGTGCCAGCAGCTTAGCGGGAGGGTTCGCCGAGCAGTACTTC
CDR3: CASSLAGGFAEQYF

D: TRBD1
V: TRBV28
size: -
J: TRBJ2-7
DNA: TGTGCCAGCAGTCGGGACAGGGGCGAGCAGTACTTC
CDR3: CASSRDRGEQYF

D: -
V: TRBV4-1
size: once
J: TRBJ1-1
DNA: TGCGCCAGCAGCCAAGAGTTGGGCTTGGGCACTGAAGCTTTCTTT
CDR3: CASSQELGLGTEAFF

D: -
V: TRBV4-1
size: medium-sized
J: TRBJ1-4
DNA: TGCGCCAGCATCTTCAAGGGACGGTATTTTAATGAAAAACTGTTTTTT
CDR3: CASIFKGRYFNEKLFF

D: -
V: TRBV28
size: -
J: TRBJ2-7
DNA: TGTGCCAGCAGTCCGGGGAGCTCCTACGAGCAGTACTTC
CDR3: CASSPGSSYEQYF

D: TRBD1
V: TRBV19
size: -
J: TRBJ1-5
DNA: TGTGCCAGTAGACTTACAGGGGGAGTGGGTGGCAATCAGCCCCAGCATTTT
CDR3: CASRLTGGVGGNQPQHF

D: TRBD1
V: TRBV28
size: -
J: TRBJ2-7
DNA: TGTGCCATCTCGAAGACAGGGGGTTACTACGAGCAGTACTTC
CDR3: CAISKTGGYYEQYF

D: -
V: TRBV19
size: medium-sized
J: TRBJ1-2
DNA: TGTGCCAGTAGTATAGGCAGTAACTATGGCTACACCTTC
CDR3: CASSIGSNYGYTF

D: -
V: TRBV7-9
size: -
J: TRBJ1-1
DNA: TGTGCCAGCAGCCCATCCCCAGGGTCCGCTGAAGCTTTCTTT
CDR3: CASSPSPGSAEAFF

D: -
V: TRBV2
size: -
J: TRBJ2-2
DNA: TGTGCCAGCAGCCGCCAACTTTCGAACACCGGGGAGCTGTTTTTT
CDR3: CASSRQLSNTGELFF

D: -
V: TRBV18
size: -
J: TRBJ2-1
DNA: TGTGCCAGCTCACGTGAGGGGGGCTCCTACAATGAGCAGTTCTTC
CDR3: CASSREGGSYNEQFF

D: TRBD1
V: TRBV4-1
size: -
J: TRBJ1-5
DNA: TGCGCCAGCAGCCAAAGATCTGTGGGACAGGTTAATCAGCCCCAGCATTTT
CDR3: CASSQRSVGQVNQPQHF

D: TRBD1
V: TRBV27
size: -
J: TRBJ2-7
DNA: TGTGCCAGCAGTTTGGACAGGGGAAGATACGAGCAGTACTTC
CDR3: CASSLDRGRYEQYF

D: -
V: TRBV4-1
size: -
J: TRBJ2-5
DNA: TGCGCCAGCAGCCAAGATCGGGGGCCCCAAGAGACCCAGTACTTC
CDR3: CASSQDRGPQETQYF

D: -
V: TRBV9
size: once
J: TRBJ2-2
DNA: TGTGCCAGCAGCGTAGGTCGACGGACCGGGGAGCTGTTTTTT
CDR3: CASSVGRRTGELFF

D: -
V: TRBV6-6
size: -
J: TRBJ2-5
DNA: TGTGCCAGCAGTTACTCGCCGGAGACCCAGTACTTC
CDR3: CASSYSPETQYF

D: TRBD2
V: TRBV6-5
size: -
J: TRBJ2-1
DNA: TGTGCCAGCAGTCTAGTAGCGGGGCCCTACAATGAGCAGTTCTTC
CDR3: CASSLVAGPYNEQFF

D: TRBD1
V: TRBV28
size: -
J: TRBJ1-5
DNA: TGTGCCAGCAGTCTCACGACAGGGGACCTATTCGATTATAGCAATCAGCCCCAGCATTTT
CDR3: CASSLTTGDLFDYSNQPQHF

D: TRBD1
V: TRBV29-1
size: -
J: TRBJ2-7
DNA: TGCAGCGTCGGGACAGGGGGTGCCTACGAGCAGTACTTC
CDR3: CSVGTGGAYEQYF

D: TRBD1
V: TRBV4-1
size: -
J: TRBJ2-7
DNA: TGCGCCAGCAGCCAGGATCACAGGGGATCCTACGAGCAGTACTTC
CDR3: CASSQDHRGSYEQYF

D: -
V: TRBV18
size: -
J: TRBJ1-4
DNA: TGTGCCAGCTCACCCCGGGCCGATAAGAATGAAAAACTGTTTTTT
CDR3: CASSPRADKNEKLFF

D: -
V: TRBV5-4
size: -
J: TRBJ1-2
DNA: TGTGCCAGCAGCTTGGCAGGGTCAGGGAACTATGGCTACACCTTC
CDR3: CASSLAGSGNYGYTF

D: -
V: TRBV9
size: -
J: TRBJ2-7
DNA: TGTGCCAGCAGCGTAGACTCAGACCAGCAGTACTTC
CDR3: CASSVDSDQQYF

D: -
V: TRBV5-4
size: -
J: TRBJ2-3
DNA: TGTGCCAGCAGCGGGGAGGAGCGTACGCAGTATTTT
CDR3: CASSGEERTQYF

D: -
V: TRBV27
size: -
J: TRBJ2-7
DNA: TGTGCCAGCAGTCCCGGGACTGCCTACGAGCAGTACTTC
CDR3: CASSPGTAYEQYF

D: -
V: TRBV11-1
size: -
J: TRBJ1-5
DNA: TGTGCCAGCAGCTTAGGGGTGACAGCGCCGGGGGAGCCCCAGCATTTT
CDR3: CASSLGVTAPGEPQHF

D: -
V: TRBV30
size: -
J: TRBJ1-1
DNA: TGTGCCTGGAAGTTCCTCGGACAGACGGCTTTCTTT
CDR3: CAWKFLGQTAFF